The next 20 T cell receptor beta chains were all read from a single sample in a study of CXCR4 blockade with PD-1 therapy in pancreatic cancer (dated by TCRdb to about 2019). Receptor amplification or capture employed the immunoSEQ multiplex PCR assay. Here the immuneACCESS table is served through TCRdb, limited to in-frame sequences with V and J called. Missing clones are a known gap in these copies; in checked studies unresolved V genes cover under half, and the rest lacks a known reason. This sample holds approximately 3,800 clones; about 50% were observed only once. Of the sample, about 18% is held by the ten largest clones. The specimen was tumor tissue. These receptor sequences come from a human donor with pancreatic ductal adenocarcinoma.

The genes are TRBV14 and TRBJ2-1, with 13 nucleotides matching TRBD2. The V and J ends lost 6 bases and 5 bases, in that order; junction bases with no gene match: 13. Per the germline V gene, CDR1 is SGHDN and CDR2 is FVKESK. The length of the CDR3 is 18 residues. CDR3 DNA sequence: TGTGCCAGCAGACAAACTAGCGGGAGGGCCCTTGGAGACAATGAGCAGTTCTTC. This gives the protein CASRQTSGRALGDNEQFF.

The chain uses TRBV9 and TRBJ2-7, with D perhaps TRBD2 (6 bases). Trimming stripped 5 bases from V and 7 bases from J, with 13 bases between. CDR1 SGDLS and CDR2 YYNGEE come from the germline V gene. The CDR3 has 12 residues. Here the CDR3 DNA reads TGTGCCAGCAGTGAAGCGCGGGATGAGCAGTACTTC. Its protein product is CASSEARDEQYF.

This clone was seen a handful of times. The chain carries TRBV18 and TRBJ2-1; 9 bases line up with TRBD2. CDR1 is KGHSH and CDR2 is LQKENI in the germline V gene. The trim removed 2 bases at V and 9 bases at J, leaving 5 bases unmatched. The CDR3 has 14 residues. DNA of the CDR3: TGTGCCAGCTCACCAGGCGGGAGGGCTGGTGAGCAGTTCTTC. Amino acids: CASSPGGRAGEQFF.

This clone is classed as medium-sized (0.01 to 0.1%). J is TRBJ1-2 and V is TRBV9; TRBD1 matches 10 bases. Germline trimming cut 6 bases from V and 6 bases from J; bases unmatched to any gene: 14. This CDR3 has 16 amino acids. The germline V gene encodes CDR1 SGDLS and CDR2 YYNGEE. This chain's CDR3 is CASTHPADRGFDGYTF. In nucleotides, the CDR3 is TGTGCCAGCACCCACCCTGCGGACAGGGGGTTCGATGGCTACACCTTC.

This clone has just one count. One end of the junction varies from germline; a read error may be responsible. The chain couples TRBV2 to TRBJ2-3; 8 nucleotides line up with TRBD2. CDR1 is SNHLY and CDR2 is FYNNEI in the germline V gene. This CDR3 has 12 amino acids. CDR3 region: CAGLGSTDTQCF. For the CDR3, the DNA is TGTGCGGGACTAGGGAGCACAGATACGCAGTGTTTT.

Sample share makes this clone large (0.1 to 1%). The chain uses TRBV5-1 and TRBJ2-5; D remains ambiguous. This CDR3 is 14 amino acids long. V lost 4 bases, J lost 1 base, and 11 bases lay in between. Germline assignment: CDR1 SGHRS and CDR2 YFSETQ. CDR3 sequence: CASSIPGSQETQYF. Here the CDR3 DNA reads TGCGCCAGCAGCATCCCGGGCTCCCAAGAGACCCAGTACTTC.

The chain links TRBV28 to TRBJ1-1, with a possible D match to TRBD1 (6 bases). CDR1 and CDR2 from the germline V gene are MDHEN and SYDVKM. Deletions cut 7 bases from V and 9 bases from J, with 15 bases between. The CDR3 is 12 residues long. The CDR3 DNA follows: TGTGCCAGCACCAACAGGGTCGGACAAGCTTTCTTT. This encodes CASTNRVGQAFF.

The rearrangement uses TRBV19 and TRBJ2-3; 8 bases map to TRBD2. The CDR3 runs 15 residues. Trimming cost V 4 bases and J 4 bases; bases outside gene matches: 7. In germline, CDR1 is LNHDA, CDR2 SQIVND (reference sequence). In DNA form, the CDR3 reads TGTGCCAGTAGTACGGGGGTAGCGGGATCAGATACGCAGTATTTT. Residues: CASSTGVAGSDTQYF.

This clone was picked up one time. This sequence joins TRBV19 and TRBJ1-1, with D perhaps TRBD1 (5 bases). Germline loops: CDR1 LNHDA, CDR2 SQIVND (reference sequence). Trimming took off 3 bases at V and 0 bases at J, with 14 bases between the two ends. There are 16 residues in the CDR3. CDR3 residues: CASSMGRGSLNTEAFF. Here the CDR3 DNA reads TGTGCCAGTAGTATGGGTCGGGGCTCCCTGAACACTGAAGCTTTCTTT.

This chain links TRBV14 with TRBJ1-1; no clear D gene. Germline V gives CDR1 SGHDN, CDR2 FVKESK. Trimming pared 0 bases from V and 6 bases from J, leaving 8 bases between. This CDR3 is built from 13 residues. DNA of the CDR3: TGTGCCAGCAGCCAAGAGACCTCGGCTGAAGCTTTCTTT. This encodes CASSQETSAEAFF.

The J gene is TRBJ2-1, the V gene TRBV6-8; the D gene is possibly TRBD1 (6 bases). The germline CDR1 and CDR2 sequences are MNHGY and SAAAGT. V was cut by 0 bases and J by 6 bases, with 15 bases left in between. CDR3 length equals 16 residues. Here the CDR3 DNA reads TGTGCCAGCAGTTACTCCGGGACACGGATAGCCAATGAGCAGTTCTTC. Translating gives CASSYSGTRIANEQFF.

V gene TRBV6-7 combines with J gene TRBJ2-7; TRBD1 matches at 10 bases. TRBV6-7 is sorted into the ORF group, with uncertain function. This CDR3 contains 15 residues. Trimming cost V 6 bases and J 4 bases; bases outside gene matches: 9. This CDR3 is CASRSDRGRRYEQYF. The CDR3 bases are TGTGCCAGCAGATCTGACAGGGGGCGGCGGTACGAGCAGTACTTC.

The V gene is TRBV9, the J gene TRBJ2-1; TRBD1 agrees at 7 bases. CDR3 length equals 12 residues. J was trimmed by 8 bases and V by 5 bases; bases with no gene match: 4. Germline CDR1 SGDLS, CDR2 YYNGEE. The DNA for the CDR3 is TGTGCCAGCAGTGAAGGGGGCCATGAGCAGTTCTTC. Translation gives CASSEGGHEQFF.

V usage is TRBV28 and J usage is TRBJ2-7, with D tentatively TRBD1 (5 bases). Trimming left V 4 bases short and J 2 bases short, with 15 bases between. The germline V gene encodes CDR1 MDHEN and CDR2 SYDVKM. The CDR3 sequence is 15 residues long. In DNA form, the CDR3 reads TGTGCCAGCAGTTCCCAGGCAGGGCGAACCTACGAGCAGTACTTC. Protein sequence: CASSSQAGRTYEQYF. The full variable domain, completed using reference TRBV28 and TRBJ2-7, is DVKVTQSSRYLVKRTGEKVFLECVQDMDHENMFWYRQDPGLGLRLIYFSYDVKMKEKGDIPEGYSVSREKKERFSLILESASTNQTSMYLCASSSQAGRTYEQYFGPGTRLTVT.

The chain couples TRBV18 to TRBJ2-2; a possible D gene is TRBD1 (6 bases). The V and J ends lost 3 bases and 4 bases respectively, with 12 bases between them. There are 15 residues in the CDR3. Germline values: CDR1 KGHSH, CDR2 LQKENI. The CDR3 region has the DNA TGTGCCAGCTCACCTGACAGGATTTTCACCGGGGAGCTGTTTTTT. This codes for CASSPDRIFTGELFF.

This clone was counted only a few times. The chain employs TRBV9 and TRBJ2-4, with D possibly being TRBD1 or TRBD2 (5 bases each). Germline values: CDR1 SGDLS, CDR2 YYNGEE. The CDR3 sequence is 16 residues long. With 5 bases removed from V and 0 bases from J, the gap between germline ends came to 15 bases. In DNA form, the CDR3 reads TGTGCCAGCAGTGAATCAGCCGGGGCAGCCAAAAACATTCAGTACTTC. It translates to CASSESAGAAKNIQYF.

This clone was found a few times. This chain links TRBV6-8 with TRBJ2-5; a weak D match, TRBD2 (6 bases). CDR3 length: 13 amino acids. Deletions cut 5 bases from V and 3 bases from J, with 10 bases between. Per the germline V gene, CDR1 is MNHGY and CDR2 is SAAAGT. DNA for the CDR3: TGTGCCAGCAGTACCTTAGCGGAAGAGACCCAGTACTTC. Its protein is CASSTLAEETQYF.

This chain's CDR3 is CASSPSGTSLGNEQFF. CDR3 DNA sequence: TGTGCCAGCTCACCGTCCGGGACTAGCTTAGGAAATGAGCAGTTCTTC. The V call is TRBV18, the J call TRBJ2-1; 9 positions agree with TRBD2. CDR1 KGHSH and CDR2 LQKENI come from the germline V gene. The CDR3 sequence is 16 residues long. After removal of 3 bases from V and 7 bases from J, the junction contained 10 bases not matched to a gene.

This clone showed up just a few times. The chain joins TRBV19 to TRBJ2-5; D not certain. V lost 11 bases, J lost 2 bases, and 12 bases lay in between. Germline V gene sequence: CDR1 LNHDA, CDR2 SQIVND (reference sequence). This CDR3 spans 12 amino acids. The CDR3, as DNA: TGTGCCCCCCCTTCCCCTCAAGAGACCCAGTACTTC. It specifies CAPPSPQETQYF.

This chain connects TRBV11-3 to TRBJ1-4, with 7 bases aligning to TRBD1. The junction had 4 bases not matched to a gene; V was cut back by 6 bases and J by 0 bases. Germline V gene data show CDR1 as SGHNT and CDR2 as YENEEA. There are 15 residues in the CDR3. The CDR3 DNA sequence: TGTGCCAGCAGTTTTGACAGGGCAACTAATGAAAAACTGTTTTTT. Translated: CASSFDRATNEKLFF.